One and the same sample provided the 10 T cell receptor beta chains below, sequenced in a study of regulatory T cells in long-lasting Graves disease. For TCR beta, libraries came from iRepertoire HTBI primers and Arm-PCR of CDR3 regions. MiXCR, applied by TCRdb to the multiplex PCR reads, yields one record per CDR3 protein. The table includes 550,000 to 650,000 distinct CDR3 sequences, about 15% detected once. Time point specified: newly diagnosed GD, antithyroid drugs for less than 3 months. Generation of the TCR library employed RNA extracted from PBMCs. The sample also formed part of further work on T cells in Graves' hyperthyroidism and ophthalmopathy.

Sequencing was performed on peripheral blood mononuclear cells (PBMCs), taken at new diagnosis, from a patient treated with antithyroid drugs. These receptors were collected from a man aged 18 to 35 with Graves disease.

This clonotype appeared a few times. This chain connects TRBV15 to TRBJ1-1, with D hard to call. CDR3 size: 12 residues. With 1 base removed from V and 6 bases from J, the gap between germline ends came to 6 bases. The germline CDR1 and CDR2 sequences are LNHNV and YYDKDF (reference sequence). The CDR3 here is CATSRVSSEAFF. For the CDR3, the DNA is TGTGCCACCAGCAGAGTTTCCTCTGAAGCTTTCTTT.

This clonotype has only a few counts. The chain carries TRBV6-1 and TRBJ2-2, with unresolved D. CDR3 length equals 13 residues. V lost 6 bases, J lost 2 bases, and 7 bases lay in between. Germline assignment: CDR1 MNHNS and CDR2 SASEGT. This chain's CDR3 is CASRRFNTGELFF. For the CDR3, the DNA is TGTGCCAGCAGGCGGTTCAACACCGGGGAGCTGTTTTTT.

This clonotype has ten or more counts. The chain uses TRBV12-3 or TRBV12-4 and TRBJ2-7; TRBD1 or TRBD2 may be the D gene (5 bases each). Trimming removed 8 bases at V and 3 bases at J, with 17 bases between. The CDR3 consists of 14 residues. This CDR3 is CASRPGTYRYEQYF. The CDR3 bases are TGTGCCAGCCGGCCCGGGACCTACCGCTACGAGCAGTACTTC.

This clonotype has a handful of counts. Mismatch with germline at one junction end may stem from a read error. This chain uses TRBV7-7 with TRBJ2-3; D might be TRBD2 (7 bases). This CDR3 has 15 amino acids. Germline CDR1 and CDR2: SSHAT and FNYEAQ (reference sequence). The CDR3 region is CASSLAGGGPDTQYF. For the CDR3, the DNA is TGTGCTAGCAGCTTAGCGGGCGGGGGCCCAGATACGCAGTATTTT.

This clonotype was counted ten times or more. This rearrangement joins TRBV5-1 to TRBJ2-1, with 9 positions matching TRBD2. Germline assignment: CDR1 SGHRS and CDR2 YFSETQ. This CDR3 region has 19 residues. V gave up 4 bases and J gave up 7 bases; unmatched junction bases: 21. CDR3 in amino acids: CASSGGWTGNSGSVNEQFF. CDR3 DNA sequence: TGCGCCAGCAGCGGCGGTTGGACAGGAAATAGCGGGAGTGTGAATGAGCAGTTCTTC.

The table lists this clonotype with a few counts. J is TRBJ1-4 and V is TRBV9; D is uncertain. The V gene's germline CDR1 is SGDLS and CDR2 YYNGEE. With 0 bases removed from V and 0 bases from J, the gap between germline ends came to 6 bases. The CDR3 covers 15 residues. CDR3 nucleotides: TGTGCCAGCAGCGTAGGCAGTACAACTAATGAAAAACTGTTTTTT. Its protein product is CASSVGSTTNEKLFF. The full variable domain, rest sourced from reference TRBV9 and TRBJ1-4, is DSGVTQTPKHLITATGQRVTLRCSPRSGDLSVYWYQQSLDQGLQFLIQYYNGEERAKGNILERFSAQQFPDLHSELNLSSLELGDSALYFCASSVGSTTNEKLFFGSGTQLSVL.

V usage is TRBV19 and J usage is TRBJ1-1, with D perhaps matching TRBD1 (6 bases). V lost 2 bases and J lost 1, with 11 bases in between. CDR3 size: 15 residues. In germline, CDR1 is LNHDA, CDR2 SQIVND (reference sequence). This chain's CDR3 is CASSIQGPRNTEAFF. The CDR3 DNA reads as TGTGCCAGTAGTATACAGGGGCCGAGGAACACTGAAGCTTTCTTT.

This clonotype appeared many times. This chain uses TRBV12-3 or TRBV12-4 with TRBJ2-7; the match to TRBD2 covers 8 bases. Germline trimming cut 8 bases from V and 2 bases from J; bases unmatched to any gene: 5. This CDR3 has 13 residues. CDR3 amino acids: CASAAGGTYEQYF. In DNA form, the CDR3 reads TGTGCCAGCGCGGCGGGAGGAACCTACGAGCAGTACTTC.

The chain recombines TRBV20-1 with TRBJ1-4; 9 positions agree with TRBD1. From germline, CDR1 is DFQATT and CDR2 SNEGSKA (reference sequence). After removal of 5 bases from V and 5 bases from J, the junction contained 9 bases not matched to a gene. This CDR3 has 15 residues. The CDR3 sequence: CSAHRDRAENEKLFF. CDR3 nucleotide sequence: TGCAGTGCTCACCGGGACAGGGCGGAGAATGAAAAACTGTTTTTT.

This clonotype was counted between two and nine times. The chain links TRBV29-1 to TRBJ1-2, with D uncertain. The V gene lost 7 bases and the J gene lost 6 bases, with 21 bases spanning the gap. Germline V gene sequence: CDR1 SQVTM, CDR2 ANQGSEA. The CDR3 length is 14 residues. CDR3 loop: CSAGTVLEFDGYTF. The CDR3 region has the DNA TGCAGCGCGGGCACAGTTCTCGAGTTCGATGGCTACACCTTC.